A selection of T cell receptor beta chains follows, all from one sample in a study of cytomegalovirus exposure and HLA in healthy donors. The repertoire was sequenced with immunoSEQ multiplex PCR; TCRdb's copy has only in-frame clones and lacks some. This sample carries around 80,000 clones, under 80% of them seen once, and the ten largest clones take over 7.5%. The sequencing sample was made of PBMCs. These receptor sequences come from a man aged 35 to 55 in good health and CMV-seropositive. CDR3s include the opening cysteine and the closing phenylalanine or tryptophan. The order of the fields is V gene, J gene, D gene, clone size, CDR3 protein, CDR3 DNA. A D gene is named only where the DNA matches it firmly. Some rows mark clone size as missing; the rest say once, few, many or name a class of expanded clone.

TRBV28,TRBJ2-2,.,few,CASSFRATGELFF,TGTGCCAGCAGTTTCAGGGCGACCGGGGAGCTGTTTTTT
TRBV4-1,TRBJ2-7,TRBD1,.,CASSRDLLRQGPSGEQYF,TGCGCCAGCAGCCGAGATTTACTCCGACAGGGACCCTCCGGCGAGCAGTACTTC
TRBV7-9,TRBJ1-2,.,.,CASSDGIYGYTF,TGTGCCAGCAGCGACGGGATCTATGGCTACACCTTC
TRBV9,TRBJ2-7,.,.,CASSVGSGFSYEQYF,TGTGCCAGCAGCGTAGGGTCAGGATTCTCCTACGAGCAGTACTTC
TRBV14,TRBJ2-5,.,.,CASRPTGSKIQETQYF,TGTGCCAGCAGGCCGACTGGTAGTAAAATCCAAGAGACCCAGTACTTC
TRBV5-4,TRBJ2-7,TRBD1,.,CASSLAAGTGFHEQYF,TGTGCCAGCAGCTTGGCCGCCGGGACAGGGTTCCACGAGCAGTACTTC
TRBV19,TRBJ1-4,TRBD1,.,CASSSPGGSTNEKLFF,TGTGCCAGTAGTTCCCCAGGGGGCTCAACTAATGAAAAACTGTTTTTT
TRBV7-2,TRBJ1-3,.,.,CASSLAQRPESSGNTIYF,TGTGCCAGCAGCTTAGCGCAGAGGCCCGAGTCCTCTGGAAACACCATATATTTT
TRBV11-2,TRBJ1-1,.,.,CASSLDPGMNTEAFF,TGTGCCAGCAGCTTAGATCCGGGGATGAACACTGAAGCTTTCTTT
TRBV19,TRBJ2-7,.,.,CASSSLGRAYEQYF,TGTGCCAGTAGTTCCCTTGGGCGGGCCTACGAGCAGTACTTC
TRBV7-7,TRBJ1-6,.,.,CASSLEWTLLSPLHF,TGTGCCAGCAGCTTAGAATGGACATTACTTTCACCCCTCCACTTT
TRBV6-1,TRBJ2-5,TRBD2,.,CASSARLAGGETQYF,TGTGCCAGCAGTGCCCGACTAGCGGGAGGGGAGACCCAGTACTTC
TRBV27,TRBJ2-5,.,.,CASSWRGGGETQYF,TGTGCCAGCAGTTGGCGAGGGGGAGGGGAGACCCAGTACTTC
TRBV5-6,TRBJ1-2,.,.,CASRPPGHTNYGYTF,TGTGCCAGCAGGCCTCCGGGACATACTAACTATGGCTACACCTTC
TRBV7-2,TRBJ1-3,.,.,CASSPDSTGNTIYF,TGTGCCAGCAGTCCGGACAGCACTGGAAACACCATATATTTT
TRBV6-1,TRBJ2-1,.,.,CASSLTGEGYNEQFF,TGTGCCAGCAGTTTGACAGGGGAGGGCTACAATGAGCAGTTCTTC
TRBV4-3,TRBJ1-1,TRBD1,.,CASSQDRGGAFF,TGCGCCAGCAGCCAGGACAGGGGGGGAGCTTTCTTT
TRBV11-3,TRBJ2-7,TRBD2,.,CASSRGTSGIEEQYF,TGTGCCAGCAGTCGCGGGACTAGCGGGATTGAAGAGCAGTACTTC
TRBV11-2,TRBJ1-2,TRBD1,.,CASSAGVGQGIYGYTF,TGTGCCAGCAGCGCAGGGGTGGGACAGGGGATCTATGGCTACACCTTC
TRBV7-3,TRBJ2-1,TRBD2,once,CASSLLAGGYNEQFF,TGTGCCAGCAGCTTACTAGCGGGAGGCTACAATGAGCAGTTCTTC
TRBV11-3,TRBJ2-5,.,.,CASSLVGGETQYF,TGTGCCAGCAGCTTAGTGGGGGGAGAGACCCAGTACTTC
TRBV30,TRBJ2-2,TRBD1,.,CAWRGLGQGRTGELFF,TGTGCCTGGAGGGGTCTGGGACAGGGGAGGACCGGGGAGCTGTTTTTT